These 21 T cell receptor beta chains share one sample of origin, sequenced in a study of cytomegalovirus exposure and HLA in healthy donors. The PCR made use of 60 Vbeta and 13 Jbeta primers. TCRdb's copy holds only in-frame clones and misses some; the assay was immunoSEQ multiplex PCR. The data show 90,000 to 120,000 clones, with around three quarters seen just once and roughly 4.9% held by the top ten. Sequencing used PBMCs. The source of these receptors is a female donor in good health and CMV-seropositive.

This clone was recorded once. The rearrangement links TRBV18 to TRBJ2-1, with TRBD2 matching 12 bases. Trimming cost V 2 bases and J 3 bases; bases outside gene matches: 8. CDR1 KGHSH and CDR2 LQKENI come from the germline V gene. The CDR3 consists of 18 residues. DNA of the CDR3: TGTGCCAGCTCACCATTTATGTCTAGCGGGGGGGGCTACAATGAGCAGTTCTTC. Protein product: CASSPFMSSGGGYNEQFF. Using reference TRBV18 and TRBJ2-1 for the parts outside the CDR3, the full variable domain is NAGVMQNPRHLVRRRGQEARLRCSPMKGHSHVYWYRQLPEEGLKFMVYLQKENIIDESGMPKERFSAEFPKEGPSILRIQQVVRGDSAAYFCASSPFMSSGGGYNEQFFGPGTRLTVL.

This chain uses TRBV29-1 with TRBJ1-5; 7 bases map to TRBD1. V lost 6 bases, J lost 3 bases, and 5 bases stayed unmatched. This CDR3 has 13 residues. Germline V gene sequence: CDR1 SQVTM, CDR2 ANQGSEA. DNA for the CDR3: TGCAGCGTGACGGGACAGCACAATCAGCCCCAGCATTTT. Amino acids: CSVTGQHNQPQHF.

The chain recombines TRBV7-2 with TRBJ1-2, with 8 positions matching TRBD1. Unmatched junction bases numbered 6, after V lost 2 bases and J lost 4 bases. From germline, CDR1 is SGHTA and CDR2 FQGNSA. CDR3 length equals 15 residues. This chain's CDR3 is CASSLRGQVSYGYTF. The CDR3 region has the DNA TGTGCCAGCAGCTTACGGGGACAGGTTAGCTATGGCTACACCTTC.

In this sample, this clone turned up once. This chain joins TRBV5-1 and TRBJ2-5, with TRBD2 matching over 7 bases. In germline, CDR1 is SGHRS, CDR2 YFSETQ. The CDR3 has 17 residues. V was clipped by 6 bases and J by 1 base; unmatched bases: 15. The CDR3: CASIRGGGQRGQETQYF. The CDR3 nucleotides are TGCGCCAGCATTAGGGGCGGGGGTCAGAGAGGCCAAGAGACCCAGTACTTC.

The count of this clone is one. This sequence joins TRBV28 and TRBJ2-7; 7 positions agree with TRBD1. The CDR3 is made up of 16 amino acids. CDR1 and CDR2 from the germline V gene are MDHEN and SYDVKM. V shed 7 bases and J 3 bases; nucleotides not matched to a gene: 15. The CDR3 reads CASNRIIRDRLYEQYF. CDR3 coding DNA: TGTGCCAGCAATCGAATAATCCGGGACAGACTCTACGAGCAGTACTTC.

The rearrangement uses TRBV14 and TRBJ1-1; D possibly corresponds to TRBD1 (5 bases). In germline, CDR1 is SGHDN, CDR2 FVKESK. Trimming cost V 1 base and J 5 bases, with 14 bases left between them. The CDR3 consists of 15 residues. The CDR3 reads CASSQVGRGGTEAFF. The DNA for the CDR3 is TGTGCCAGCAGCCAAGTAGGGAGGGGAGGAACTGAAGCTTTCTTT.

This clone was counted only a few times. The chain combines TRBV19 with TRBJ1-1; possibly TRBD1 for D (5 bases). The V end lost 2 bases, the J end lost 0 bases, and 10 bases lay between the germline ends. The CDR3 contains 15 residues. Germline values: CDR1 LNHDA, CDR2 SQIVND (reference sequence). This CDR3 reads CASSISPRVNTEAFF. DNA for the CDR3: TGTGCCAGTAGTATATCGCCCAGGGTGAACACTGAAGCTTTCTTT. The whole variable domain, remainder taken from reference TRBV19 and TRBJ1-1, is DGGITQSPKYLFRKEGQNVTLSCEQNLNHDAMYWYRQDPGQGLRLIYYSQIVNDFQKGDIAEGYSVSREKKESFPLTVTSAQKNPTAFYLCASSISPRVNTEAFFGQGTRLTVV.

This rearrangement joins TRBV7-3 to TRBJ2-1; TRBD1 matches at 9 bases. Germline CDR1 reads SGHTA; CDR2 reads FQGTGA. The trim removed 5 bases at V and 6 bases at J, leaving 14 bases unmatched. This CDR3 is built from 17 residues. CDR3 DNA: TGTGCCAGCAGCCGCTCTTGGGGGACAGGGCCTGGCAATGAGCAGTTCTTC. It codes for CASSRSWGTGPGNEQFF. The whole variable domain, remainder taken from reference TRBV7-3 and TRBJ2-1, is GAGVSQTPSNKVTEKGKYVELRCDPISGHTALYWYRQSLGQGPEFLIYFQGTGAADDSGLPNDRFFAVRPEGSVSTLKIQRTERGDSAVYLCASSRSWGTGPGNEQFFGPGTRLTVL.

The chain joins TRBV11-2 to TRBJ2-5, with 7 bases aligning to TRBD1. V was pared by 5 bases and J by 7 bases, with 7 bases of the junction left unmatched. The germline V gene encodes CDR1 SGHAT and CDR2 FQNNGV. The length of the CDR3 is 13 residues. The CDR3, as DNA: TGTGCCAGCAGCAGAGTGCAGGGGGTGACCCAGTACTTC. As protein: CASSRVQGVTQYF.

This rearrangement joins TRBV27 to TRBJ2-5, with TRBD2 matching over 8 bases. CDR1 MNHEY and CDR2 SMNVEV come from the germline V gene (reference sequence). The CDR3 extends over 15 amino acids. Trimming cost V 4 bases and J 4 bases; bases outside gene matches: 8. The CDR3 protein is CASSSGLAPTETQYF. The CDR3, as DNA: TGTGCCAGCAGTTCCGGACTAGCCCCCACAGAGACCCAGTACTTC.

The chain combines TRBV4-1 with TRBJ1-2; possible D gene TRBD1, 6 bases. There are 15 residues in the CDR3. Trimming took off 5 bases at V and 1 base at J, with 14 bases between the two ends. Germline V CDR1 and CDR2: MGHRA, YSYEKL. The CDR3: CASSVRTDFNYGYTF. The CDR3 bases are TGCGCCAGCAGCGTTCGGACAGACTTTAACTATGGCTACACCTTC.

This chain joins TRBV11-2 and TRBJ2-3; D is possibly TRBD2 (5 bases). Between the trimmed V and J ends, which lost 1 base and 5 bases, there was a span of 16 bases. The CDR3 length is 16 residues. Germline loops: CDR1 SGHAT, CDR2 FQNNGV. CDR3 coding DNA: TGTGCCAGCAGCTTAGCTGGTGGGAGAGCCGGAGATACGCAGTATTTT. This gives the protein CASSLAGGRAGDTQYF.

Here the CDR3 reads CASSSGALPGREQFF. CDR3 DNA: TGTGCCAGCAGCTCGGGAGCGTTACCCGGGAGGGAGCAGTTCTTC. The chain recombines TRBV5-4 with TRBJ2-1; 7 positions match TRBD2. Trimming took 3 bases from V and 10 from J; bases not matched to a gene: 13. Germline CDR1 SGHNT, CDR2 YYREEE (reference sequence). The CDR3 totals 15 residues.

The chain has TRBV5-4 and TRBJ1-2; D may be TRBD1 (5 bases). In germline, CDR1 is SGHNT, CDR2 YYREEE (reference sequence). Trimming took 4 bases from V and 3 from J, leaving 13 bases between them. The CDR3 totals 14 residues. CDR3 protein: CASSEDTSYYGYTF. In DNA form, the CDR3 reads TGTGCCAGCAGCGAGGACACAAGTTACTATGGCTACACCTTC.

The chain links TRBV5-4 to TRBJ2-3; 8 bases map to TRBD2. Germline V gene sequence: CDR1 SGHNT, CDR2 YYREEE (reference sequence). The CDR3 covers 14 residues. The ends lost 0 bases at V and 5 bases at J; junction bases unmatched: 2. CDR3 residues: CASSLGAGGDTQYF. In DNA form, the CDR3 reads TGTGCCAGCAGCTTGGGGGCGGGGGGAGATACGCAGTATTTT.

V is TRBV4-2 and J is TRBJ2-1, with 9 bases that match TRBD2. There are 19 residues in the CDR3. Germline V lookup: CDR1 LGHNA, CDR2 YNFKEQ. Unmatched junction bases numbered 17, after V lost 4 bases and J lost 4 bases. CDR3 sequence reads: CASSRLSFSASGVYNEQFF. The CDR3 DNA follows: TGTGCCAGCAGCCGTCTCAGTTTTTCCGCTAGCGGGGTTTACAATGAGCAGTTCTTC.

The chain combines TRBV21-1 with TRBJ2-1; the table calls TRBD2, which could not be checked here. TRBV21-1 is flagged as a pseudogene. The CDR3 consists of 14 residues. This CDR3 reads CASSKTSEYNEQFF. CDR3 nucleotide sequence: TGTGCCAGCAGCAAGACTAGCGAATACAATGAGCAGTTCTTC.

The J gene is TRBJ2-4, the V gene TRBV14, with no clear D. Trimming removed 0 bases from V and 2 bases from J, with 5 bases in between. Per the germline V gene, CDR1 is SGHDN and CDR2 is FVKESK. The CDR3 consists of 14 residues. The CDR3 region is CASSQDTTKNIQYF. Written as DNA, the CDR3 is TGTGCCAGCAGCCAAGATACAACCAAAAACATTCAGTACTTC.

The J gene is TRBJ2-7, the V gene TRBV2, with a weak D call TRBD1 (5 bases). The germline V gene encodes CDR1 SNHLY and CDR2 FYNNEI. V was cut by 4 bases and J by 4 bases, with 11 bases left in between. CDR3 length: 13 amino acids. This chain's CDR3 is CASSVTETYEQYF. CDR3 in DNA: TGTGCCAGCAGTGTGACAGAGACATACGAGCAGTACTTC.

The chain links TRBV7-6 to TRBJ2-5; the D is unclear. This CDR3 comprises 12 residues. V was shortened by 2 bases and J by 3 bases, with 4 bases between the two germline ends. From germline, CDR1 is SGHVS and CDR2 FNYEAQ. CDR3 in amino acids: CASSLFEETQYF. CDR3 DNA: TGTGCCAGCAGCTTATTCGAAGAGACCCAGTACTTC. Complete variable domain (other parts from reference TRBV7-6 and TRBJ2-5): GAGVSQSPRYKVTKRGQDVALRCDPISGHVSLYWYRQALGQGPEFLTYFNYEAQQDKSGLPNDRFSAERPEGSISTLTIQRTEQRDSAMYRCASSLFEETQYFGPGTRLLVL.

V is TRBV7-9 and J is TRBJ1-5; D remains unclear. CDR1 and CDR2 from the germline V gene are SEHNR and FQNEAQ (reference sequence). The CDR3 covers 15 residues. V was trimmed by 5 bases and J by 1 base, leaving 12 bases between them. The CDR3 is CASSPLEVSNQPQHF. As DNA, the CDR3 is TGTGCCAGCAGCCCTCTAGAGGTCAGCAATCAGCCCCAGCATTTT.